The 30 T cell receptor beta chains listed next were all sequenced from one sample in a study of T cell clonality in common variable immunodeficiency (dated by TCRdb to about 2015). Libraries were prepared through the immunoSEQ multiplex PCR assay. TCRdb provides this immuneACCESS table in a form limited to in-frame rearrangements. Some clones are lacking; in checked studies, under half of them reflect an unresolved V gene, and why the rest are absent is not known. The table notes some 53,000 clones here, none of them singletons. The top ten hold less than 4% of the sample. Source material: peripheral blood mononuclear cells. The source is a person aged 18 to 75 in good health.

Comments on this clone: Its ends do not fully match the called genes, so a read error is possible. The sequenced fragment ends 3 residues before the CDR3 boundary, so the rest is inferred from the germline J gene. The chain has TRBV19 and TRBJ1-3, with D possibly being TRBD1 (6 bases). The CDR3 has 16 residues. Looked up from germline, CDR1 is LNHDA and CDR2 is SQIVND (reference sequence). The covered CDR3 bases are TGTGCCAGTAGTACCGGGACAACAAGCGCTGGAAAAACC. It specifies CASSTGTTSAGKT. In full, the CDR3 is CASSTGTTSAGKTIYF.

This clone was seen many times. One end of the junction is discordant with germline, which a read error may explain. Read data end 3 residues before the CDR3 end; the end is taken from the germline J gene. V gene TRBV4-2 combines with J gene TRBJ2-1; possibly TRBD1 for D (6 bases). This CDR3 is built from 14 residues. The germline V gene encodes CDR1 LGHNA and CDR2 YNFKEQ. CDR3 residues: CASSQVMGAGEQFF. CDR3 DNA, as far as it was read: TGCGCCAGCAGCCAAGTGATGGGGGCGGGTGAG.

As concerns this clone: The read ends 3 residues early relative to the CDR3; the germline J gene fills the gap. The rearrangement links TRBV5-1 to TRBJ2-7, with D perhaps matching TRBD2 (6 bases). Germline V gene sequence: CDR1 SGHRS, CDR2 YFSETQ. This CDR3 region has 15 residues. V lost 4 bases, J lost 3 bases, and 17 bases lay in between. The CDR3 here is CASSEEGWAVYEQYF. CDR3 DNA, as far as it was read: TGCGCCAGCAGCGAGGAGGGGTGGGCGGTCTACGAG. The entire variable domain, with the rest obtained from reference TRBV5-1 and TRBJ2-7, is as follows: KAGVTQTPRYLIKTRGQQVTLSCSPISGHRSVSWYQQTPGQGLQFLFEYFSETQRNKGNFPGRFSGRQFSNSRSEMNVSTLELGDSALYLCASSEEGWAVYEQYFGPGTRLTVT.

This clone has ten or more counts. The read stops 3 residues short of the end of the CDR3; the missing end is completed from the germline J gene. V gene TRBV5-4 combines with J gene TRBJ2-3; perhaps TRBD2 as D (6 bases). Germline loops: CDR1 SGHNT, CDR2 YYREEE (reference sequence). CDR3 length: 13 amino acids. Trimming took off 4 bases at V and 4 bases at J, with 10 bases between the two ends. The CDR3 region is CASSQGLSDTQYF. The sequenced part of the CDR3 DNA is TGTGCCAGCAGCCAGGGACTTTCAGATACG.

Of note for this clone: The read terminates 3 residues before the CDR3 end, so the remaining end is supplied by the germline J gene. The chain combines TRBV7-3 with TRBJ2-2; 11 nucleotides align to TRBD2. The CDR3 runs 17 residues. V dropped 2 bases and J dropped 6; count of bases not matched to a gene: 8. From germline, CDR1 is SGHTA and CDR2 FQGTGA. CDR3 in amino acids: CASSLGASGRRAGELFF. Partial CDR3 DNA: TGTGCCAGCAGCTTAGGGGCTAGCGGGAGGCGGGCCGGGGAG.

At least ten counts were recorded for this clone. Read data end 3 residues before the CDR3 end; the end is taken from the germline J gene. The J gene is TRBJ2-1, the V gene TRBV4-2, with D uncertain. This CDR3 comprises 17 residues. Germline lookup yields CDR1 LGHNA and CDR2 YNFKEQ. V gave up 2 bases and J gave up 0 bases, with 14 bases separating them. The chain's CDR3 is CASSQRGGAHSYNEQFF. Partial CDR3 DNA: TGTGCCAGCAGCCAACGAGGCGGCGCCCACTCCTACAATGAG.

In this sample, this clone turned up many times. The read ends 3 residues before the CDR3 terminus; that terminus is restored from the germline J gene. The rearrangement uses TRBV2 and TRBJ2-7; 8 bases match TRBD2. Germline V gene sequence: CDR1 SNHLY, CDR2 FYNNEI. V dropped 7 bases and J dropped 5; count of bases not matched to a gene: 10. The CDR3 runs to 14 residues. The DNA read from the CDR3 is TGTGCCAGCATAGCGGGGCGGGAAAATAACGAG. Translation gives CASIAGRENNE. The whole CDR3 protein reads CASIAGRENNEQYF.

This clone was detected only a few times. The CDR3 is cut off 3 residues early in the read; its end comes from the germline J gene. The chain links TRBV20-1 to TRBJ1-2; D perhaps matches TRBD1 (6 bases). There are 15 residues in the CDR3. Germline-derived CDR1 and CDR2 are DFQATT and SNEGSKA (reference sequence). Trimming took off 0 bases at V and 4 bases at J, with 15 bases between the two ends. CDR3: CSARDPRGGTYGYTF. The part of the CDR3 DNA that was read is TGCAGTGCTAGAGATCCGAGAGGGGGTACCTATGGC.

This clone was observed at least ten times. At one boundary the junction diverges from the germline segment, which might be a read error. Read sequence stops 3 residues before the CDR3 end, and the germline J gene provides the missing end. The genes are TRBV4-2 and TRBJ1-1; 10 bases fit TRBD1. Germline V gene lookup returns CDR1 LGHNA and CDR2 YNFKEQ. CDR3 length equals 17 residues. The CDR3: CASSQDTSGTGVTEAFF. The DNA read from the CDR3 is TGCGCCAGCAGCCAAGATACATCCGGGACAGGGGTGACTGAA.

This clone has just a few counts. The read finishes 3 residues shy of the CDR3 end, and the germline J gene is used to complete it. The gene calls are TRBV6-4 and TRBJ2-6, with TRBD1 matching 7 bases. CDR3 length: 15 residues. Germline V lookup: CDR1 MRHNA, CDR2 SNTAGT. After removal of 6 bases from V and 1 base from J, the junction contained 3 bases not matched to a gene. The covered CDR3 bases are TGTGCCAGCAGGCCGGGACAGTCTGGGGCCAACGTC. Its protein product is CASRPGQSGANV. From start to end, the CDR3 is CASRPGQSGANVLTF.

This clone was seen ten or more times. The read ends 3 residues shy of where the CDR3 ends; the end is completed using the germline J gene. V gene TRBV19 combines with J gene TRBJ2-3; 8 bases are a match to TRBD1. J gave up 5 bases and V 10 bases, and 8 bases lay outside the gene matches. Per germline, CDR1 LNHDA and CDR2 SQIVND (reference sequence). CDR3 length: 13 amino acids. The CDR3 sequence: CATTTGEEDTQYF. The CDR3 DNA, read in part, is TGTGCCACTACGACAGGGGAGGAAGATACG.

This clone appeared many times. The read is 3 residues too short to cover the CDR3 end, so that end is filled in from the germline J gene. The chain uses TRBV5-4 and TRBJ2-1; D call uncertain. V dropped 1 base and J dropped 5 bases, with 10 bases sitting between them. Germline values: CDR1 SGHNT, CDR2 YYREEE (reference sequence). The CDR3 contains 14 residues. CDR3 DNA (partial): TGTGCCAGCAGCTTGCCTGTGGCGGACAATGAG. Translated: CASSLPVADNE. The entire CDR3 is CASSLPVADNEQFF.

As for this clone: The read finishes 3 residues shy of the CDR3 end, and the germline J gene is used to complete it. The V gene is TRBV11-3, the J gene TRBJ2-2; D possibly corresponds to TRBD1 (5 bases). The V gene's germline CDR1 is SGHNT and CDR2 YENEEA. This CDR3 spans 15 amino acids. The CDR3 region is CASSSWYSGANVLFF. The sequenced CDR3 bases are TGTGCCAGCAGCTCCTGGTACTCTGGGGCCAACGTG.

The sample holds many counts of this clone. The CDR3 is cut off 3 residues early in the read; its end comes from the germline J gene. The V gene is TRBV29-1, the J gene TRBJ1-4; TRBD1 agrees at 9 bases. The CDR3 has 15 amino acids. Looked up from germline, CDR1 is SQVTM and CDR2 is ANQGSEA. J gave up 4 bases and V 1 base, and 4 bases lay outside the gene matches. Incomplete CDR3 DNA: TGCAGCGTTGAAGGGGACAGGGTAAATAATGAAAAA. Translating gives CSVEGDRVNNEK. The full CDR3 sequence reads CSVEGDRVNNEKLFF.

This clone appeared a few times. The chain's CDR3 is CASSLDGTGVVNYGYTF. CDR3 DNA (partial): TGTGCCAGCAGCTTAGATGGCACAGGGGTGGTTAACTATGGC. The chain is built from TRBV7-8 and TRBJ1-2; 7 bases match TRBD1. The CDR3 end is not reached by the read, which stops 3 residues before it; the germline J gene fills it in. Unmatched junction bases numbered 9, after V lost 1 base and J lost 1 base. Germline CDR1 reads SGHVS; CDR2 reads FQNEAQ. The CDR3 has 17 residues.

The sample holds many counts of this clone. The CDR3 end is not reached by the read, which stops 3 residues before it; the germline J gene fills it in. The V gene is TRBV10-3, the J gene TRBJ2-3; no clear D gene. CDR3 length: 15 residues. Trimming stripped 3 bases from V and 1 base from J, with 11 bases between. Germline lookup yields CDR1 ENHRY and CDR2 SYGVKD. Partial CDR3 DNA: TGTGCCATCAGTGACTCCGGTCTGGGCACAGATACG. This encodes CAISDSGLGTDT. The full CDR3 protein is CAISDSGLGTDTQYF.

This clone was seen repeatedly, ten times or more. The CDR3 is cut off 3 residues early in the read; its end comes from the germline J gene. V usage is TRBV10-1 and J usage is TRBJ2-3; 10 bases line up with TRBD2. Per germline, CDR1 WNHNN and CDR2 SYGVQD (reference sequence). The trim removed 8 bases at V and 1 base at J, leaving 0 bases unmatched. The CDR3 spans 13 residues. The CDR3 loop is CASGLAGTDTQYF. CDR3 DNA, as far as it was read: TGCGCCAGCGGACTAGCGGGCACAGATACG.

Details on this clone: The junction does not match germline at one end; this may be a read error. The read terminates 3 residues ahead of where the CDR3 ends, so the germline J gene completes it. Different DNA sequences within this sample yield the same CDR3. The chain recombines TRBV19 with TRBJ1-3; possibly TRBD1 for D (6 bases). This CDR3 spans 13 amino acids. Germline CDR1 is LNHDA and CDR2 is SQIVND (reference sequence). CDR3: CASARGPGNTIYF. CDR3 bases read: TGTGCCAGTGCGCGGGGGCCTGGAAACACA.

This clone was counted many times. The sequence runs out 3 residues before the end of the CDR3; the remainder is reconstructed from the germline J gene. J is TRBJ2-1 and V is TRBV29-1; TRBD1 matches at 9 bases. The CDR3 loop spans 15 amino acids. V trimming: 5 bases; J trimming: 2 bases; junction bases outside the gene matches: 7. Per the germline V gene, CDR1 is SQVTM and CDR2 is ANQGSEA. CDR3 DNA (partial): TGCAGCGTTCTCTCCGGGACAGGGACCTACAATGAG. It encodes CSVLSGTGTYNE. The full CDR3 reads CSVLSGTGTYNEQFF.

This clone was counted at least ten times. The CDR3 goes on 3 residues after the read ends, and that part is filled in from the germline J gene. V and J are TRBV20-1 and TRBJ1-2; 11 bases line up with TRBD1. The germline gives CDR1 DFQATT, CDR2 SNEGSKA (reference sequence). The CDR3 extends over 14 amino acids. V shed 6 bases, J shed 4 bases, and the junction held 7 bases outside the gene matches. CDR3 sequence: CSAAGTGGFYGYTF. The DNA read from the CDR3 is TGCAGTGCAGCCGGGACAGGGGGTTTCTATGGC.

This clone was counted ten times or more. The sequenced part of the CDR3 DNA is TGCAGCGTTGCCCCGACTAGCGGGAACACAGATACG. It encodes CSVAPTSGNTDT. The whole CDR3 sequence reads CSVAPTSGNTDTQYF. V gene TRBV29-1 combines with J gene TRBJ2-3, with 11 bases fitting TRBD2. The CDR3 end falls 3 residues outside the read, so it is completed with the germline J gene. The CDR3 spans 15 residues. Germline CDR1 is SQVTM and CDR2 is ANQGSEA. J gave up 2 bases and V 4 bases, and 5 bases lay outside the gene matches.

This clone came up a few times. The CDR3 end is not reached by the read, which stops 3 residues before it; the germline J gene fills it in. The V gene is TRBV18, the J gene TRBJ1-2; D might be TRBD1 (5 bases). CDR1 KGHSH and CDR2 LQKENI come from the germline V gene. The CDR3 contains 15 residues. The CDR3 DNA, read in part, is TGTGCCAGCTCTTCAGGGACTAGCGGGAACAATGAC. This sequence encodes CASSSGTSGNND. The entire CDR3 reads CASSSGTSGNNDYTF.

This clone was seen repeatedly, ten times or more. CDR3 bases read: TGTGCCATCAGGGAGACTAGCGGGAGAAGCGAG. Its protein is CAIRETSGRSE. The full-length CDR3 reads as CAIRETSGRSEYTF. The chain joins TRBV10-3 to TRBJ1-2; D is unresolved. The sequenced fragment ends 3 residues before the CDR3 boundary, so the rest is inferred from the germline J gene. Germline V gene lookup returns CDR1 ENHRY and CDR2 SYGVKD. This CDR3 region has 14 residues.

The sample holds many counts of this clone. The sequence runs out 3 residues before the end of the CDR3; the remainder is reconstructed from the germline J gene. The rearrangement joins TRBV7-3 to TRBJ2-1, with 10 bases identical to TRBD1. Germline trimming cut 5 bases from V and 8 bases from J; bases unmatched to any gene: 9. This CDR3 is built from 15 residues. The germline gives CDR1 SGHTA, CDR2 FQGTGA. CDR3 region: CASSVSGQGIDEQFF. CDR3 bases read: TGTGCCAGCAGCGTTTCGGGACAGGGGATCGATGAG.

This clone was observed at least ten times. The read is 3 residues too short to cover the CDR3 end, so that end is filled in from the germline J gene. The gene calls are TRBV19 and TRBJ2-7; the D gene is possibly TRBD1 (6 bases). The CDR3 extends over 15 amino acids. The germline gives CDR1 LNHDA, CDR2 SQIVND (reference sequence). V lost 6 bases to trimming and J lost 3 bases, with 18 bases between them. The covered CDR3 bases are TGTGCCAGTAGAGCCCTCCGGGACAAGAACTACGAG. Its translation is CASRALRDKNYE. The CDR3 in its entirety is CASRALRDKNYEQYF.

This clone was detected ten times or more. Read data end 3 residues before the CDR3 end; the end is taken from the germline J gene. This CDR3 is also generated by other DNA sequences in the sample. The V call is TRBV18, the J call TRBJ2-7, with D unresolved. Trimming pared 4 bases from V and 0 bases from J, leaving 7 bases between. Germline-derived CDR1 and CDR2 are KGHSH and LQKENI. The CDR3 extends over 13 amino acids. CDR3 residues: CASSLSGSYEQYF. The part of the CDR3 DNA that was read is TGTGCCAGCTCACTTTCCGGCTCCTACGAG. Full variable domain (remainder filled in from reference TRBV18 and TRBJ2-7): NAGVMQNPRHLVRRRGQEARLRCSPMKGHSHVYWYRQLPEEGLKFMVYLQKENIIDESGMPKERFSAEFPKEGPSILRIQQVVRGDSAAYFCASSLSGSYEQYFGPGTRLTVT.

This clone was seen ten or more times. The DNA read from the CDR3 is TGTGCCAGCGCGAGGGGGATGGGGGAGACC. Residues: CASARGMGET. The whole CDR3 reads CASARGMGETQYF. The chain is built from TRBV7-3 and TRBJ2-5, with D possibly TRBD1 on 6 matching bases. With the read ending 3 residues before the CDR3 end, the germline J gene is used to fill in that end. Trimming stripped 8 bases from V and 5 bases from J, with 15 bases between. Germline V gene sequence: CDR1 SGHTA, CDR2 FQGTGA. There are 13 residues in the CDR3.

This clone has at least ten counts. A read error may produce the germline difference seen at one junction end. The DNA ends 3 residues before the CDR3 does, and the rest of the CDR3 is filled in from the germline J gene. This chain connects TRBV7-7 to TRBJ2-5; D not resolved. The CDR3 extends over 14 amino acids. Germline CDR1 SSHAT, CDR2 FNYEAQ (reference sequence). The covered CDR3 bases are TGTGCTAGCAGCATAGGCACCCGCGGAGAGACC. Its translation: CASSIGTRGET. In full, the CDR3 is CASSIGTRGETQYF.

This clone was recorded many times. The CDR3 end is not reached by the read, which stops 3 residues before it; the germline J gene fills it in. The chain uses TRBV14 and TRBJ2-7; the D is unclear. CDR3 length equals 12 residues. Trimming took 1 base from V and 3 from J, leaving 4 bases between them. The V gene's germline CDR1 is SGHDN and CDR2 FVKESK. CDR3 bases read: TGTGCCAGCAGCCAAGTCTTCTACGAG. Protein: CASSQVFYE. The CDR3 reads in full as CASSQVFYEQYF.

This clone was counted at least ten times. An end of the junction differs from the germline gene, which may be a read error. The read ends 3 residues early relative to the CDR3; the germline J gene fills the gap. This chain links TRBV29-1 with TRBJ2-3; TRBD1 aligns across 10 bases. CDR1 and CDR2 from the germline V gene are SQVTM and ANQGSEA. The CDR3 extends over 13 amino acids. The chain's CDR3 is CSAGDRGAETQYF. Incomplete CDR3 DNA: TGCAGCGCTGGGGACAGGGGAGCAGAGACG.